These 20 T cell receptor beta chains were sequenced from one sample in a study of long-term antiretroviral therapy in people with HIV. immunoSEQ v3.0 was run at survey level. Sequencing was performed with immunoSEQ multiplex PCR; in TCRdb, only in-frame clones are kept and a portion is missing. The profile covers 35,000 to 45,000 clones, with approximately 85% appearing a single time and approximately 10% taken by the ten largest. The input for sequencing was unsorted PBMCs, taken 2.2 years after starting antiretroviral therapy. The source is a man aged 18 to 30 with HIV.

This chain uses TRBV5-1 with TRBJ2-1; no firm D call. The germline V and J ends were trimmed by 4 bases and 4 bases, with 9 bases remaining between them. Germline loops: CDR1 SGHRS, CDR2 YFSETQ. This CDR3 is built from 13 residues. CDR3: CASSLTDYNEQFF. In DNA form, the CDR3 reads TGCGCCAGCAGCCTGACGGATTACAATGAGCAGTTCTTC. Full variable domain (outside the CDR3, taken from reference TRBV5-1 and TRBJ2-1): KAGVTQTPRYLIKTRGQQVTLSCSPISGHRSVSWYQQTPGQGLQFLFEYFSETQRNKGNFPGRFSGRQFSNSRSEMNVSTLELGDSALYLCASSLTDYNEQFFGPGTRLTVL.

The chain links TRBV6-6 to TRBJ2-7, with 10 nucleotides matching TRBD2. The CDR3 length is 15 residues. Germline V CDR1 and CDR2: MNHNY, SVGAGI (reference sequence). V was pared by 5 bases and J by 4 bases, with 8 bases of the junction left unmatched. The CDR3 nucleotides are TGTGCCAGCAGTCTTCTAGCGGGAGAGGGTTACGAGCAGTACTTC. Translating it yields CASSLLAGEGYEQYF.

This chain uses TRBV4-3 with TRBJ2-1, with a tentative D call TRBD1 (6 bases). CDR1 is LGHNA and CDR2 is YSLEER in the germline V gene. The CDR3 covers 16 residues. The V end was cut by 0 bases, the J end by 2 bases, with 11 bases between. The CDR3 spells CASSQDLGGAYNEQFF. In DNA form, the CDR3 reads TGCGCCAGCAGCCAAGACCTAGGGGGAGCCTACAATGAGCAGTTCTTC.

This clone was recorded only once. The chain combines TRBV11-3 with TRBJ2-2; D unclear. CDR3 length: 14 residues. Germline CDR1 SGHNT, CDR2 YENEEA. V was clipped by 1 base and J by 7 bases, with 10 bases between them. This CDR3 is CASSLGRLRGELFF. The CDR3 coding sequence is TGTGCCAGCAGCTTAGGAAGACTCCGCGGGGAGCTGTTTTTT.

The rearrangement links TRBV19 to TRBJ1-5, with 10 bases aligning to TRBD1. The CDR3 totals 19 residues. CDR1 and CDR2 (germline): LNHDA, SQIVND (reference sequence). V shed 3 bases, J shed 0 bases, and the junction held 11 bases outside the gene matches. CDR3 residues: CASSMSPWTGGYSNQPQHF. CDR3 coding DNA: TGTGCCAGTAGTATGTCCCCTTGGACAGGGGGGTATAGCAATCAGCCCCAGCATTTT.

This clone was observed a handful of times. The chain carries TRBV4-2 and TRBJ2-3; no clear D gene. The CDR3 has 13 amino acids. V was pared by 3 bases and J by 10 bases, with 14 bases between. Germline CDR1 LGHNA, CDR2 YNFKEQ. CDR3 sequence: CASSQAPYSPQYF. The CDR3 nucleotides read TGTGCCAGCAGCCAGGCGCCGTATAGTCCGCAGTATTTT.

This sequence joins TRBV30 and TRBJ1-1; D not certain. CDR1 and CDR2 from the germline V gene are GTSNPN and SVGIG (reference sequence). CDR3 length: 12 residues. The V and J ends lost 0 bases and 5 bases respectively, with 7 bases between them. As DNA, the CDR3 is TGTGCCTGGAGTGTACAGTGGACTGAAGCTTTCTTT. This codes for CAWSVQWTEAFF. Full variable domain (outside the CDR3, taken from reference TRBV30 and TRBJ1-1): SQTIHQWPATLVQPVGSPLSLECTVEGTSNPNLYWYRQAAGRGLQLLFYSVGIGQISSEVPQNLSASRPQDRQFILSSKKLLLSDSGFYLCAWSVQWTEAFFGQGTRLTVV.

This clone appeared once. The chain combines TRBV11-2 with TRBJ2-7; D is unresolved. Germline CDR1 SGHAT, CDR2 FQNNGV. The CDR3 runs 13 residues. Deletions cut 5 bases from V and 0 bases from J, with 8 bases between. This CDR3 is CASSPLRSYEQYF. In DNA, the CDR3 is TGTGCCAGCAGCCCTCTACGCTCCTACGAGCAGTACTTC.

The chain is built from TRBV2 and TRBJ1-2; no reliable D call. The V and J ends lost 2 bases and 2 bases respectively, with 3 bases between them. The CDR3 is 12 amino acids. CDR1 SNHLY and CDR2 FYNNEI come from the germline V gene. CDR3 amino acids: CASSEQNYGYTF. CDR3 sequence (DNA): TGTGCCAGCAGTGAACAGAACTATGGCTACACCTTC.

This clone was observed a few times. This chain connects TRBV7-3 to TRBJ2-1; 7 nucleotides match TRBD1. This CDR3 contains 16 residues. Germline trimming cut 4 bases from V and 5 bases from J; bases unmatched to any gene: 11. The germline CDR1 and CDR2 sequences are SGHTA and FQGTGA. The CDR3 coding sequence is TGTGCCAGCAGCTCCAGGGGGTCCGGGGTAAACAATGAGCAGTTCTTC. Its protein product is CASSSRGSGVNNEQFF.

The rearrangement links TRBV4-1 to TRBJ2-5, with D possibly being TRBD2 (6 bases). CDR1 and CDR2 (germline): MGHRA, YSYEKL. This CDR3 has 14 residues. The ends were cut back, 3 bases at V and 2 bases at J, with 10 bases in the middle. Here the CDR3 DNA reads TGCGCCAGCAGCCAGACCGCGGGGCAAGAGACCCAGTACTTC. Translating it yields CASSQTAGQETQYF.

V gene TRBV29-1 combines with J gene TRBJ1-2; D may be TRBD1 (6 bases). Germline V gene data show CDR1 as SQVTM and CDR2 as ANQGSEA. This CDR3 contains 13 residues. The germline V and J ends were trimmed by 7 bases and 8 bases, with 20 bases remaining between them. The CDR3 nucleotides read TGCAGCGGTAAGAGACAGGACCAGCCCGGCTACACCTTC. This codes for CSGKRQDQPGYTF.

The J gene is TRBJ1-6, the V gene TRBV5-8; the match to TRBD1 covers 8 bases. The germline V gene encodes CDR1 SGHTS and CDR2 YDEGEE. The V gene end was trimmed by 3 bases and the J gene end by 7 bases; junction bases not matched to a gene: 6. This CDR3 region has 15 residues. The CDR3 is CASSSGQGKNSPLHF. Written as DNA, the CDR3 is TGTGCCAGCAGCTCAGGACAGGGCAAGAATTCACCCCTCCACTTT.

The chain couples TRBV28 to TRBJ2-3; 11 bases map to TRBD1. CDR3 size: 15 residues. Germline CDR1 is MDHEN and CDR2 is SYDVKM. The V segment lost 7 bases and the J segment 4 bases; nucleotides outside the gene matches: 7. Here the CDR3 reads CASIGQGAPADTQYF. The CDR3 nucleotides read TGTGCCAGCATCGGACAGGGGGCGCCGGCAGATACGCAGTATTTT.

The V and J genes are TRBV5-4 and TRBJ2-1; 10 bases map to TRBD2. Germline V gene sequence: CDR1 SGHNT, CDR2 YYREEE (reference sequence). V shed 6 bases and J 7 bases; nucleotides not matched to a gene: 7. The CDR3 extends over 14 amino acids. CDR3 protein: CASKEEREGNEQFF. CDR3 DNA sequence: TGTGCCAGCAAAGAGGAGCGGGAGGGAAATGAGCAGTTCTTC.

V usage is TRBV6-5 and J usage is TRBJ2-1; TRBD2 is a possible D gene (7 bases). CDR3 length: 15 amino acids. V lost 6 bases and J lost 3, with 15 bases in between. Germline V gene sequence: CDR1 MNHEY, CDR2 SVGAGI. In nucleotides, the CDR3 is TGTGCCAGCAGGGAGTACAGGGAGGGCTACAATGAGCAGTTCTTC. It specifies CASREYREGYNEQFF.

The chain recombines TRBV5-1 with TRBJ2-5; D is ambiguous. This CDR3 spans 13 amino acids. The V end was cut by 4 bases, the J end by 1 base, with 8 bases between. CDR1 and CDR2 from the germline V gene are SGHRS and YFSETQ. The CDR3 DNA reads as TGCGCCAGCAGCCCCTTCGTCCAAGAGACCCAGTACTTC. It yields the protein CASSPFVQETQYF.

The J gene is TRBJ1-2, the V gene TRBV9; no definite D call. Germline V CDR1 and CDR2: SGDLS, YYNGEE. This CDR3 contains 13 residues. Between the trimmed V and J ends, which lost 2 bases and 8 bases, there was a span of 13 bases. The chain's CDR3 is CASSVTYTGGYTF. CDR3 nucleotide sequence: TGTGCCAGCAGCGTCACCTATACGGGGGGCTACACCTTC.

This clone came up once. The gene calls are TRBV7-9 and TRBJ1-3, with D possibly being TRBD1 (5 bases). In germline, CDR1 is SEHNR, CDR2 FQNEAQ (reference sequence). The CDR3 has 16 amino acids. Trimming shortened V by 1 base and J by 3 bases, and 13 bases separated the two germline ends. The CDR3 region is CASSLVGGADGNTIYF. CDR3 sequence (DNA): TGTGCCAGCAGCTTAGTTGGAGGGGCAGATGGAAACACCATATATTTT.

The gene calls are TRBV11-2 and TRBJ2-7; D may be TRBD2 (6 bases). Germline V gene data show CDR1 as SGHAT and CDR2 as FQNNGV. The CDR3 consists of 12 residues. V was pared by 3 bases and J by 5 bases, with 8 bases between. The CDR3 loop is CASSFGGDEQYF. As DNA, the CDR3 is TGTGCCAGCAGCTTCGGAGGGGACGAGCAGTACTTC. Filled out from reference TRBV11-2 and TRBJ2-7, the complete variable domain reads EAGVAQSPRYKIIEKRQSVAFWCNPISGHATLYWYQQILGQGPKLLIQFQNNGVVDDSQLPKDRFSAERLKGVDSTLKIQPAKLEDSAVYLCASSFGGDEQYFGPGTRLTVT.